This T cell receptor beta chain was captured by sequencing in a study of cytomegalovirus exposure and HLA in healthy donors. Study conclusions and caveats: Specificity for CMV antigens was confirmed in vitro for three of the CMV-associated chains.

Germline CDR1 is GTSNPN and CDR2 is SVGIG (reference sequence). Between the trimmed V and J ends, which lost 0 bases and 10 bases, there was a span of 19 bases. The CDR3 has 16 residues. Details on this clone: Its antigen is not known.

Here immunoSEQ multiplex PCR was the method, and the copy in TCRdb shows in-frame clones only, minus some. Altogether around 240,000 clones are present, around 89% being singletons, with the ten largest covering 0.35% to 0.45%. This clonotype originated in a woman aged 18-30 years in good health and CMV-seronegative. This chain connects TRBV30 to TRBJ1-6; D is uncertain. What was sequenced was PBMCs. This CDR3 reads CAWSVNQRAFGSPLHF. The CDR3, as DNA: TGTGCCTGGAGTGTCAACCAGAGGGCTTTCGGGTCACCCCTCCACTTT.